What follows is one T cell receptor (beta chain) and its context. The sample belongs to a study of blood T cell repertoires in COVID-19. Study overall: From T cells, B-cell-depleted T cells, or PBMCs came the material, which was cDNA or gDNA.

Sequenced by immunoSEQ multiplex PCR; TCRdb stores in-frame clones only, minus some. The sample has about 59,000 clones, roughly 80% seen once. Trimming removed 3 bases at V and 2 bases at J, with 17 bases between. The CDR3 contains 17 residues. Germline-derived CDR1 and CDR2 are SGHRS and YFSETQ. Material for sequencing was peripheral blood. V is TRBV5-1 and J is TRBJ1-4, with D possibly matching TRBD1 (5 bases). The source is a woman between 65 and 79 years old with acute or convalescent COVID-19. The CDR3 DNA reads as TGCGCCAGCAGCTCCTCCCCCGGGGGGGGGACTAATGAAAAACTGTTTTTT. Translated: CASSSSPGGGTNEKLFF.